The text below deals with one T cell receptor beta chain. Its antigen is not known. Profiling relied on immunoSEQ multiplex PCR, and the TCRdb table lists in-frame clones only, not all of them. The data show over a million clones, with around 98% seen just once and about 0.45% held by the top ten. Germline V CDR1 and CDR2: SGDLS, YYNGEE. The CDR3 length is 18 residues. The trim removed 0 bases at V and 5 bases at J, leaving 13 bases unmatched. The entry originates in a study of shared clonotypes between healthy human individuals. Into CD45RA+ naive and CD45RA-negative memory subsets, the CD4+ cells were split. Overall study findings and caveats: Generally, naive subsets (rather than memory subsets) showed larger estimated richness. Naive CD4 clonotypes overlapped across a handful of donors at about 5%.

The chain couples TRBV9 to TRBJ2-1, with 8 nucleotides matching TRBD1. Sequencing input: naive CD4+ T cells sorted from blood. Subset of the sample: CD45RA+ positively selected. The TCR was taken from a man aged 25 to 45 in good health. The CDR3 spells CASSVDPRTGNFDNEQFF. CDR3 DNA: TGTGCCAGCAGCGTAGACCCCCGGACAGGGAATTTCGACAATGAGCAGTTCTTC.